This T cell receptor beta chain originates from a study of T-cell memory formation after mild COVID-19. In the study overall: For the most part, TCR clusters were specific to one donor.

TCRdb ran MiXCR on the 5' RACE reads and lists one entry per CDR3 protein. The sample lists under 400,000 distinct CDR3 sequences; 20% to 25% were seen once. The CDR3 is 15 residues long. The ends lost 6 bases at V and 2 bases at J; junction bases unmatched: 7. This clonotype came up a few times. No antigen is known for it. Regarding the study as a whole: Researchers found some responding clones in pre-infection memory, a sign that cross-reactive memory joined. Among clones contracting day 15 to 85, CD4/CD8 was balanced, whereas later expanders leaned CD4+.

The V and J genes are TRBV12-3 or TRBV12-4 and TRBJ2-7; TRBD1 matches at 10 bases. The sample consisted of PBMCs or a T cell subset sorted from them (not recorded which). The sequence came from an adult woman who had mild COVID-19 (a few samples of this study predate the infection). Cell type and time point are not known. This chain's CDR3 is CASSRSTGGPYEQYF. As DNA, the CDR3 is TGTGCCAGCAGCCGTTCGACAGGGGGCCCCTACGAGCAGTACTTC.